This TCR beta chain was identified in a study of T cell responses to AZD1222 COVID-19 vaccine. Study-level information: Second-dose timings of about 4 or about 12 weeks were pooled. The study's findings and limits: Recipients of two AZD1222 doses showed rising Spike-specific TCR breadth and depth. It was only after the peak T cell response that any repertoires were sampled.

This CDR3 has 14 amino acids. CDR1 is SGHDN, CDR2 FVKESK, per germline. V lost 1 base to trimming and J lost 1 base, with 7 bases between them. Comments on this clone: Its specificity is unknown.

Repertoires were generated with immunoSEQ multiplex PCR, while TCRdb's copy carries only in-frame clones and drops some. Of 90,000 or so clones listed, around nine tenths are singletons. The gene calls are TRBV14 and TRBJ1-1; D is unresolved. The sample here was peripheral blood, taken on day 0 of AZD1222 vaccination. The source is an adult in good health. The DNA for the CDR3 is TGTGCCAGCAGCCAAGGTATCAGGAACACTGAAGCTTTCTTT. This codes for CASSQGIRNTEAFF.